The 14 T cell receptor beta chains below were found in one sample sequenced in a study of blood T cells in healthy people across ages. Primed by a sample-barcoded 5' primer and a J-beta primer mix, a second PCR proceeded for roughly 7 to 11 cycles. One entry per CDR3 protein, called by TCRdb with MiXCR from the 5' RACE reads. The data contain approximately 490,000 distinct CDR3 sequences, 20% to 30% of them singletons. These data also formed part of another study, on T cells of mothers and their children.

The sample comprised blood. These TCRs come from a boy under 18 in good health.

The table lists this clonotype with many counts. The genes are TRBV28 and TRBJ2-7; 8 bases are shared with TRBD1. The CDR3 covers 13 residues. Germline V gene lookup returns CDR1 MDHEN and CDR2 SYDVKM. V gave up 6 bases and J gave up 4 bases; unmatched junction bases: 5. The CDR3 protein is CASSHRGSYEQYF. DNA for the CDR3: TGTGCCAGCAGCCACAGGGGGAGTTACGAGCAGTACTTC.

This clonotype was detected many times. The rearrangement uses TRBV29-1 and TRBJ2-7, with D possibly TRBD1 on 5 matching bases. The CDR3 covers 17 residues. CDR1 SQVTM and CDR2 ANQGSEA come from the germline V gene. V dropped 3 bases and J dropped 2 bases, with 23 bases sitting between them. CDR3 DNA: TGCAGCGTTGACCTAGGACCTAGGGGCGTAGGGGCCTACGAGCAGTACTTC. It codes for CSVDLGPRGVGAYEQYF.

This clonotype came up a few times. CDR3 sequence (DNA): TGTGCCAGCAGTGAACCGGGACTAGGGGCGCAGTTCTTC. Protein sequence: CASSEPGLGAQFF. V gene TRBV6-2 or TRBV6-3 combines with J gene TRBJ2-1, with 8 bases aligning to TRBD2. V was clipped by 5 bases and J by 12 bases; unmatched bases: 9. The CDR3 extends over 13 amino acids. Germline-derived CDR1 and CDR2 are MNHEY and SVGEGT.

V is TRBV7-2 and J is TRBJ2-2; 9 bases align to TRBD1. V trimming: 4 bases; J trimming: 3 bases; junction bases outside the gene matches: 12. The CDR3 totals 18 residues. Germline lookup yields CDR1 SGHTA and CDR2 FQGNSA. The CDR3, as DNA: TGTGCCAGCAGCTCTGGGACAGGGAAGGCACTGGACACCGGGGAGCTGTTTTTT. This sequence encodes CASSSGTGKALDTGELFF.

Notes on this clonotype: The junction departs from germline at one end; a sequencing error may be responsible. The V and J genes are TRBV6-5 and TRBJ2-5; D remains unclear. Germline-derived CDR1 and CDR2 are MNHEY and SVGAGI. This CDR3 comprises 15 residues. In nucleotides, the CDR3 is TGTGCCAGCAGCTCCCCTGGGTCCAGGCAAGAAACCCAGTACTTC. Its protein is CASSSPGSRQETQYF.

The V gene is TRBV5-1, the J gene TRBJ2-5, with 9 bases that match TRBD1. CDR1 and CDR2 from the germline V gene are SGHRS and YFSETQ. Trimming at V came to 4 bases and at J to 4 bases, leaving 5 bases not matched to a gene. There are 14 residues in the CDR3. The CDR3 region is CASSAQGASETQYF. For the CDR3, the DNA is TGCGCCAGCAGCGCACAGGGGGCTTCAGAGACCCAGTACTTC.

This clonotype was detected a few times. The gene calls are TRBV28 and TRBJ2-5, with 10 bases matching TRBD2. The CDR3 contains 14 residues. CDR1 is MDHEN and CDR2 is SYDVKM in the germline V gene. Trimming at V came to 10 bases and at J to 4 bases, leaving 9 bases not matched to a gene. The CDR3 spells CATRTSGMGETQYF. For the CDR3, the DNA is TGTGCCACCAGGACTAGCGGTATGGGAGAGACCCAGTACTTC.

The chain has TRBV30 and TRBJ1-6; no definite D call. The CDR3 has 13 residues. Trimming took off 4 bases at V and 13 bases at J, with 17 bases between the two ends. Germline V gene lookup returns CDR1 GTSNPN and CDR2 SVGIG (reference sequence). CDR3 loop: CAWMTQTGAPLHF. The CDR3 coding sequence is TGTGCCTGGATGACCCAGACGGGCGCGCCCCTCCACTTT.

V usage is TRBV7-9 and J usage is TRBJ2-5, with TRBD1 as a possible D gene (5 bases). The germline V gene has CDR1 SEHNR and CDR2 FQNEAQ (reference sequence). Trimming removed 8 bases at V and 2 bases at J, with 9 bases between. The CDR3 is 12 residues long. The CDR3 loop reads CASRAGQETQYF. The CDR3 region has the DNA TGTGCCAGCCGAGCAGGGCAAGAGACCCAGTACTTC. Full variable domain (outside the CDR3, taken from reference TRBV7-9 and TRBJ2-5): DTGVSQNPRHKITKRGQNVTFRCDPISEHNRLYWYRQTLGQGPEFLTYFQNEAQLEKSRLLSDRFSAERPKGSFSTLEIQRTEQGDSAMYLCASRAGQETQYFGPGTRLLVL.

This sequence joins TRBV7-9 and TRBJ2-5; 7 positions agree with TRBD1. Germline V gene data show CDR1 as SEHNR and CDR2 as FQNEAQ (reference sequence). This CDR3 is built from 14 residues. The trim removed 5 bases at V and 0 bases at J, leaving 3 bases unmatched. The CDR3 sequence: CASSQDRDQETQYF. The CDR3 nucleotides read TGTGCCAGCAGCCAAGACAGGGACCAAGAGACCCAGTACTTC.

The chain uses TRBV27 and TRBJ2-5, with 12 bases fitting TRBD2. TRBJ2-7 matches the DNA end more closely, so the J call is doubtful. This CDR3 contains 15 residues. The germline CDR1 and CDR2 sequences are MNHEY and SMNVEV (reference sequence). Here the CDR3 DNA reads TGTGCCAGCAGTCTACGGACTAGCGGGGAGGGCGAGCAGTACTTC. It translates to CASSLRTSGEGEQYF.

V is TRBV4-1 and J is TRBJ2-5; perhaps TRBD2 as D (5 bases). With 1 base removed from V and 2 bases from J, the gap between germline ends came to 11 bases. Germline V gives CDR1 MGHRA, CDR2 YSYEKL. The CDR3 extends over 15 amino acids. CDR3: CASSQGGNPQETQYF. The CDR3, as DNA: TGCGCCAGCAGCCAAGGAGGGAATCCACAAGAGACCCAGTACTTC.

J is TRBJ2-1 and V is TRBV5-1; no definite D call. The tail of the sequence fits TRBJ2-7 better, so the J call may be wrong. This CDR3 spans 13 amino acids. Germline CDR1 reads SGHRS; CDR2 reads YFSETQ. Here the CDR3 reads CASSLGYGYEQYF. DNA for the CDR3: TGCGCCAGCAGCTTGGGATACGGCTACGAGCAGTACTTC.

This clonotype has more than one count but fewer than ten. The chain uses TRBV4-1 and TRBJ2-3, with 10 bases matching TRBD2. The germline V gene encodes CDR1 MGHRA and CDR2 YSYEKL. The length of the CDR3 is 16 residues. The J segment lost 4 bases and the V segment lost 1 base, leaving 5 bases of the junction unmatched. The chain's CDR3 is CASSQGASGSSDTQYF. The DNA for the CDR3 is TGCGCCAGCAGCCAAGGGGCTAGCGGGAGCTCAGATACGCAGTATTTT.